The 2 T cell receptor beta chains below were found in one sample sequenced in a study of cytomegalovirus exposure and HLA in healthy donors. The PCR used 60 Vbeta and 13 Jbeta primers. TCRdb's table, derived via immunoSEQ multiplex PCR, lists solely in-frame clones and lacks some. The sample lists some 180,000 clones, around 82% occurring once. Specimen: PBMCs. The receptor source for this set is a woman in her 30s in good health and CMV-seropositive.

CDR3 in amino acids: CASSLGPPETQYF. In DNA, the CDR3 is TGTGCCAGCAGCTTGGGCCCCCCAGAGACCCAGTACTTC. V and J are TRBV7-2 and TRBJ2-5, with D unresolved. The CDR3 has 13 residues. Trimming left V 3 bases short and J 4 bases short, with 9 bases between. The germline V gene has CDR1 SGHTA and CDR2 FQGNSA.

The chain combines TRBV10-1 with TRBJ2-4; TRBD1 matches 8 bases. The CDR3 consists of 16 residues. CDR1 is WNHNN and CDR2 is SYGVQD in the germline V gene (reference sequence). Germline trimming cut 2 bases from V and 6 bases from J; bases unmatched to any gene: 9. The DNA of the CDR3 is TGCGCCAGCAGTGAGGGGGCAGGGGGCGTAGGAAACATTCAGTACTTC. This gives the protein CASSEGAGGVGNIQYF.